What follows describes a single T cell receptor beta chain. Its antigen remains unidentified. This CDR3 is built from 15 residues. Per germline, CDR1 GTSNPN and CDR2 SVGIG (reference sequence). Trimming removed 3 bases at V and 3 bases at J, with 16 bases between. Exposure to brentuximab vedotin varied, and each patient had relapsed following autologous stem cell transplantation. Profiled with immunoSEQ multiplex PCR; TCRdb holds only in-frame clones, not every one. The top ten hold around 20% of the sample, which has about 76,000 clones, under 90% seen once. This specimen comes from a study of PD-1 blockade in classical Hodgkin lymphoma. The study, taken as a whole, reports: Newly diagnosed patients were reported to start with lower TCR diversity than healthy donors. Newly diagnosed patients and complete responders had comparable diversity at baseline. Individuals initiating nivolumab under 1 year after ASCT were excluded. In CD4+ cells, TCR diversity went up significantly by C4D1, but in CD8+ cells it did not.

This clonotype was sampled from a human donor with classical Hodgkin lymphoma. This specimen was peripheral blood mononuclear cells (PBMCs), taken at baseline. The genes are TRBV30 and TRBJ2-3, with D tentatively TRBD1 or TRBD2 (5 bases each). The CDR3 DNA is TGTGCCTGGAGCCCAGGGACCTCTATTACAGATACGCAGTATTTT. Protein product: CAWSPGTSITDTQYF.